This T cell receptor beta chain stems from a study of response to subunit inactivated influenza vaccine. One entry per CDR3 protein, called by TCRdb with MiXCR from the RT-PCR reads. This sample has about 540,000 distinct CDR3 sequences, with under 30% found just once. In addition, the sample was reused for a study of T cells expressing NK-cell markers. Per that study: 5'RACE template switching built TCR beta cDNA with unique molecular identifiers.

Sequences were derived from CD4+ T cells sorted from PBMCs, sampled 11 to 12 days after vaccination. The source of this sequence is a man aged 50 to 60 who received an inactivated influenza vaccine.

CDR3 sequence reads: CSAGGGLGSSEQFF. In DNA, the CDR3 is TGCAGCGCTGGGGGGGGTCTGGGTTCTTCTGAGCAGTTCTTC. This rearrangement joins TRBV29-1 to TRBJ2-1; 7 nucleotides align to TRBD2. The CDR3 has 14 amino acids. CDR1 is SQVTM and CDR2 is ANQGSEA in the germline V gene. Losses at the gene ends were 7 bases for V and 9 bases for J; bases not matched to a gene: 15.